Below are 21 T cell receptor beta chains sequenced from a single sample in a study of long-term antiretroviral therapy in people with HIV (dated by TCRdb to 2022 to 2024). Sequencing of the TRB variable region was done with the immunoSEQ hsTCRB v3.0 assay at survey level resolution. Held by TCRdb, this immuneACCESS table contains in-frame sequences only and omits some clones. Under half of the omission traces to an unresolved V gene where checked; the cause of the rest is unknown. The sample table shows about 39,000 clones, and around 83% are seen once. The ten largest clones add up to under 7.5% of the sample. The sample in question was unsorted PBMCs, obtained 3.1 years after starting antiretroviral therapy. The receptors were sampled from a woman aged 50 to 60 with HIV.

CDR3 in amino acids: CASNLAGPANTGELFF. The CDR3 bases are TGCGCCAGCAATCTAGCGGGGCCCGCGAACACCGGGGAGCTGTTTTTT. This chain links TRBV10-2 with TRBJ2-2; TRBD2 aligns across 9 bases. CDR1 is WSHSY and CDR2 is SAAADI in the germline V gene. With V trimmed by 7 bases and J by 0 bases, 6 bases remained unmatched. CDR3 size: 16 residues.

This clone was seen only a few times. In DNA, the CDR3 is TGTGCCAGCAGCCCGACCGGGGGCTCCTACGAGCAGTACTTC. Protein product: CASSPTGGSYEQYF. The chain joins TRBV13 to TRBJ2-7; D is possibly TRBD2 (6 bases). Deletions cut 5 bases from V and 0 bases from J, with 11 bases between. The CDR3 covers 14 residues. CDR1 is PRHDT, CDR2 FYEKMQ, per germline (reference sequence).

The J gene is TRBJ2-7, the V gene TRBV4-1; a weak D match, TRBD1 (5 bases). There are 14 residues in the CDR3. V lost 6 bases and J 0 bases, leaving 12 bases between the germline ends. From germline, CDR1 is MGHRA and CDR2 YSYEKL. The CDR3 spells CASRQDASSYEQYF. CDR3 DNA: TGCGCCAGCAGACAGGACGCGAGCTCCTACGAGCAGTACTTC.

V usage is TRBV9 and J usage is TRBJ2-5; D is ambiguous. Germline CDR1 and CDR2: SGDLS and YYNGEE. This CDR3 has 14 residues. The V and J ends lost 4 bases and 6 bases respectively, with 16 bases between them. The CDR3 DNA reads as TGTGCCAGCAGCCCCACCCAGCTGGGTAAGACCCAGTACTTC. Its translation: CASSPTQLGKTQYF.

This clone was seen only a few times. The V and J genes are TRBV5-4 and TRBJ2-3; D tentatively reads TRBD1 or TRBD2 (5 bases each). From germline, CDR1 is SGHNT and CDR2 YYREEE (reference sequence). V lost 0 bases to trimming and J lost 5 bases, with 10 bases between them. This CDR3 has 14 residues. Written as DNA, the CDR3 is TGTGCCAGCAGCTTGGGCGAGGGGAGAGATACGCAGTATTTT. As protein: CASSLGEGRDTQYF.

The chain combines TRBV15 with TRBJ2-2; D tentatively reads TRBD1 or TRBD2 (5 bases each). The V end was cut by 0 bases, the J end by 7 bases, with 12 bases between. The CDR3 runs to 15 residues. The germline V gene has CDR1 LNHNV and CDR2 YYDKDF (reference sequence). CDR3 DNA sequence: TGTGCCACCAGCAGAGACGGGGCCGCCTACGGGGAGCTGTTTTTT. It translates to CATSRDGAAYGELFF.

The rearrangement uses TRBV29-1 and TRBJ1-2; TRBD1 might be the D (6 bases). The germline V gene encodes CDR1 SQVTM and CDR2 ANQGSEA. Deletions cut 7 bases from V and 4 bases from J, with 13 bases between. CDR3 length: 12 amino acids. The CDR3 DNA is TGCAGCGCCCTGACAGGATCCTATGGCTACACCTTC. Translation: CSALTGSYGYTF.

This chain joins TRBV5-1 and TRBJ2-7, with D unresolved. This CDR3 is 14 amino acids long. Trimming pared 4 bases from V and 1 base from J, leaving 12 bases between. The germline V gene encodes CDR1 SGHRS and CDR2 YFSETQ. The CDR3 region has the DNA TGCGCCAGCAGCCCCGATGCTGGGTCCTACGAGCAGTACTTC. This sequence encodes CASSPDAGSYEQYF.

J is TRBJ1-2 and V is TRBV7-9; D ambiguous. Germline V CDR1 and CDR2: SEHNR, FQNEAQ (reference sequence). The V end was cut by 0 bases, the J end by 7 bases, with 9 bases between. The CDR3 spans 13 residues. The CDR3 is CASSLAVAFGYTF. The CDR3 nucleotides read TGTGCCAGCAGCTTAGCGGTCGCATTTGGCTACACCTTC.

The V call is TRBV27, the J call TRBJ1-1, with TRBD1 identical over 8 bases. Germline V CDR1 and CDR2: MNHEY, SMNVEV (reference sequence). After removal of 5 bases from V and 8 bases from J, the junction contained 7 bases not matched to a gene. CDR3 length: 13 amino acids. In nucleotides, the CDR3 is TGTGCCAGCAGTCCCCCGAGACAGGGGGAAGCTTTCTTT. This codes for CASSPPRQGEAFF.

This chain links TRBV7-8 with TRBJ1-4; a possible D gene is TRBD1 (5 bases). The V and J ends lost 1 base and 7 bases respectively, with 13 bases between them. The length of the CDR3 is 15 residues. Germline V gene data show CDR1 as SGHVS and CDR2 as FQNEAQ. CDR3 amino acids: CASSLGGGGLEKLFF. CDR3 bases: TGTGCCAGCAGCTTAGGGGGTGGGGGACTTGAAAAACTGTTTTTT.

This clone was seen once. The V and J genes are TRBV7-9 and TRBJ2-1, with 13 bases that match TRBD2. The V gene's germline CDR1 is SEHNR and CDR2 FQNEAQ (reference sequence). The CDR3 is 16 amino acids. V dropped 1 base and J dropped 6; count of bases not matched to a gene: 3. CDR3 DNA: TGTGCCAGCAGCTTAGAAGGACTAGCGGGGGCCAATGAGCAGTTCTTC. Protein product: CASSLEGLAGANEQFF.

The V call is TRBV19, the J call TRBJ1-1; D gene unclear. There are 12 residues in the CDR3. The V and J ends lost 7 bases and 5 bases respectively, with 11 bases between them. Germline lookup yields CDR1 LNHDA and CDR2 SQIVND (reference sequence). The CDR3 DNA reads as TGTGCCAGTACCGGGGTCAGGACTGAAGCTTTCTTT. This sequence encodes CASTGVRTEAFF.

The rearrangement joins TRBV11-1 to TRBJ1-2, with unresolved D. V gave up 2 bases and J gave up 6 bases, with 10 bases separating them. The germline V gene encodes CDR1 SGHAT and CDR2 FQDESV (reference sequence). The CDR3 spans 13 residues. This CDR3 reads CASSLRGIDGYTF. The CDR3 nucleotides read TGTGCCAGCAGCTTAAGAGGGATCGATGGCTACACCTTC.

The chain is built from TRBV27 and TRBJ2-7, with TRBD1 matching over 10 bases. The length of the CDR3 is 15 residues. With V trimmed by 4 bases and J by 5 bases, 8 bases remained unmatched. Germline V lookup: CDR1 MNHEY, CDR2 SMNVEV (reference sequence). CDR3 sequence: CASSSPGQGTHEQYF. In nucleotides, the CDR3 is TGTGCCAGCAGTTCGCCGGGACAGGGGACCCACGAGCAGTACTTC.

The rearrangement joins TRBV9 to TRBJ1-1; D unresolved. CDR3 length: 13 residues. Deletions cut 0 bases from V and 6 bases from J, with 9 bases between. Germline CDR1 reads SGDLS; CDR2 reads YYNGEE. The CDR3 region is CASSVVSASEAFF. The CDR3 DNA follows: TGTGCCAGCAGCGTAGTTTCTGCCTCTGAAGCTTTCTTT. The full variable domain, rest sourced from reference TRBV9 and TRBJ1-1, is DSGVTQTPKHLITATGQRVTLRCSPRSGDLSVYWYQQSLDQGLQFLIQYYNGEERAKGNILERFSAQQFPDLHSELNLSSLELGDSALYFCASSVVSASEAFFGQGTRLTVV.

The CDR3 sequence is CASSSGGVDYGYTF. The CDR3 DNA reads as TGTGCCAGCAGTTCGGGGGGGGTGGACTATGGCTACACCTTC. The chain has TRBV6-5 and TRBJ1-2, with a tentative D call TRBD1 (5 bases). This CDR3 spans 14 amino acids. Germline CDR1 reads MNHEY; CDR2 reads SVGAGI. The V end lost 4 bases, the J end lost 3 bases, and 12 bases lay between the germline ends.

The chain joins TRBV5-1 to TRBJ1-4, with D hard to call. The V end was cut by 0 bases, the J end by 0 bases, with 6 bases between. Germline V CDR1 and CDR2: SGHRS, YFSETQ. The CDR3 consists of 15 residues. The CDR3 region has the DNA TGCGCCAGCAGCTTGGAAGGCGCAACTAATGAAAAACTGTTTTTT. This translates into CASSLEGATNEKLFF.

This clone occurred a few times. This chain connects TRBV9 to TRBJ1-2; unclear D gene. Germline V gives CDR1 SGDLS, CDR2 YYNGEE. The CDR3 is 16 amino acids. V was pared by 4 bases and J by 9 bases, with 25 bases between. Written as DNA, the CDR3 is TGTGCCAGCAGCCTCAACAGCAAACTGAAGAGCCCGAGCTACACCTTC. Protein product: CASSLNSKLKSPSYTF.

The rearrangement links TRBV30 to TRBJ2-7; 10 bases are shared with TRBD2. The CDR3 length is 21 residues. J gave up 4 bases and V 0 bases, and 24 bases lay outside the gene matches. Germline V CDR1 and CDR2: GTSNPN, SVGIG (reference sequence). The DNA of the CDR3 is TGTGCCTGGAGTGTACAGCCCGTTCTATGTCCTAGCGGGGGAGTAGTATACGAGCAGTACTTC. It yields the protein CAWSVQPVLCPSGGVVYEQYF.

This chain uses TRBV7-2 with TRBJ1-1, with D hard to call. The CDR3 is made up of 15 amino acids. V shed 1 base and J shed 4 bases, with 13 bases lying between them. CDR1 is SGHTA and CDR2 is FQGNSA in the germline V gene. CDR3 bases: TGTGCCAGCAGCTTAGTATTCAGCATTAGCACTGAAGCTTTCTTT. Protein product: CASSLVFSISTEAFF.